The 25 T cell receptor beta chains presented below share a single source sample, sequenced in a study of blood T cell repertoires in COVID-19. The method was immunoSEQ multiplex PCR; TCRdb's version includes in-frame clones alone and lacks a portion of them. The top ten hold 5% of the sample, which has 110,000 to 150,000 clones, around 84% seen once. The source material was peripheral blood. These receptor sequences come from a woman between 45 and 60 years old with acute or convalescent COVID-19.

This clone was counted once. The J gene is TRBJ2-7, the V gene TRBV21-1; the D call of TRBD1 is as the table states it, not checked on the DNA. TRBV21-1 is designated a pseudogene. CDR3 size: 18 residues. CDR3 protein: CASSKQSRSGPGGNEQYF. The CDR3 bases are TGTGCCAGCAGCAAACAATCACGTTCTGGGCCAGGGGGGAACGAGCAGTACTTC.

The chain links TRBV10-3 to TRBJ2-3, with TRBD2 identical over 12 bases. CDR1 is ENHRY and CDR2 is SYGVKD in the germline V gene. This CDR3 spans 16 amino acids. V gave up 2 bases and J gave up 2 bases; unmatched junction bases: 2. The CDR3 reads CAISETSGGYTDTQYF. As DNA, the CDR3 is TGTGCCATCAGTGAGACTAGCGGGGGGTACACAGATACGCAGTATTTT.

V gene TRBV6-2 or TRBV6-3 combines with J gene TRBJ2-3, with unresolved D. The CDR3 has 16 residues. V was clipped by 2 bases and J by 4 bases, with 16 bases between them. The germline V gene encodes CDR1 MNHEY and CDR2 SVGEGT. In DNA form, the CDR3 reads TGTGCCAGCAGTTACCCAGAGTTTGAGGAACCAGATACGCAGTATTTT. Translation: CASSYPEFEEPDTQYF.

The chain is built from TRBV7-2 and TRBJ2-3; TRBD1 is a possible D gene (6 bases). The CDR3 loop spans 15 amino acids. V lost 3 bases to trimming and J lost 2 bases, with 12 bases between them. Germline V lookup: CDR1 SGHTA, CDR2 FQGNSA. CDR3 protein: CASSLNSGDTDTQYF. The CDR3 DNA sequence: TGTGCCAGCAGCTTGAATTCAGGGGACACAGATACGCAGTATTTT.

The chain carries TRBV4-2 and TRBJ2-5, with 10 bases that match TRBD2. V shed 0 bases, J shed 5 bases, and the junction held 9 bases outside the gene matches. CDR3 length: 17 amino acids. The germline V gene has CDR1 LGHNA and CDR2 YNFKEQ. The CDR3 protein is CASSQDRQRGGRETQYF. The CDR3 DNA sequence: TGTGCCAGCAGCCAAGATCGTCAGCGGGGGGGCCGGGAGACCCAGTACTTC.

The chain joins TRBV7-9 to TRBJ1-4, with a possible D match to TRBD1 (5 bases). The CDR3 consists of 16 residues. V lost 5 bases, J lost 4 bases, and 17 bases lay in between. Germline V lookup: CDR1 SEHNR, CDR2 FQNEAQ (reference sequence). The CDR3 DNA is TGTGCCAGCAGCACAACGACGGGGAGGGGTAATGAAAAACTGTTTTTT. It translates to CASSTTTGRGNEKLFF.

The J gene is TRBJ2-2, the V gene TRBV28; TRBD2 might be the D (5 bases). This CDR3 contains 15 residues. Trimming took off 3 bases at V and 6 bases at J, with 14 bases between the two ends. Germline lookup yields CDR1 MDHEN and CDR2 SYDVKM. Here the CDR3 reads CASSFTGSIPGELFF. The CDR3 coding sequence is TGTGCCAGCAGTTTCACGGGGTCGATCCCCGGGGAGCTGTTTTTT.

V and J are TRBV5-1 and TRBJ1-1; 10 bases agree with TRBD1. The CDR3 has 14 residues. Germline CDR1 SGHRS, CDR2 YFSETQ. J lost 12 bases, V lost 2 bases, and 10 bases had no gene match. CDR3 amino acids: CASSFSGQGGMTFF. CDR3 nucleotides: TGCGCCAGCAGCTTCTCAGGACAGGGGGGGATGACTTTCTTT. The full variable domain, rest sourced from reference TRBV5-1 and TRBJ1-1, is KAGVTQTPRYLIKTRGQQVTLSCSPISGHRSVSWYQQTPGQGLQFLFEYFSETQRNKGNFPGRFSGRQFSNSRSEMNVSTLELGDSALYLCASSFSGQGGMTFFGQGTRLTVV.

The gene calls are TRBV6-2 or TRBV6-3 and TRBJ1-5; 9 nucleotides agree with TRBD1. The CDR3 totals 16 residues. The V gene's germline CDR1 is MNHEY and CDR2 SVGEGT. V dropped 5 bases and J dropped 4; count of bases not matched to a gene: 9. This chain's CDR3 is CASSDPGGTGNQPQHF. CDR3 nucleotides: TGTGCCAGCAGTGACCCCGGAGGGACAGGGAATCAGCCCCAGCATTTT.

The chain has TRBV7-9 and TRBJ1-2; maybe TRBD1 (5 bases). Between the trimmed V and J ends, which lost 8 bases and 2 bases, there was a span of 15 bases. There are 14 residues in the CDR3. From germline, CDR1 is SEHNR and CDR2 FQNEAQ (reference sequence). CDR3 protein: CASDASGANYGYTF. The CDR3 DNA reads TGTGCCAGCGATGCTAGTGGGGCCAACTATGGCTACACCTTC.

The chain combines TRBV5-1 with TRBJ1-2; 10 bases match TRBD1. CDR1 is SGHRS and CDR2 is YFSETQ in the germline V gene. The CDR3 has 15 amino acids. Germline trimming cut 7 bases from V and 8 bases from J; bases unmatched to any gene: 14. The chain's CDR3 is CASAPGQGPGGGYTF. The CDR3 bases are TGCGCCAGCGCCCCGGGACAGGGGCCCGGTGGGGGCTACACCTTC.

The chain joins TRBV19 to TRBJ1-1; 7 positions match TRBD1. V lost 1 base and J lost 1; bases outside the gene matches: 3. The CDR3 sequence is 15 residues long. The V gene's germline CDR1 is LNHDA and CDR2 SQIVND (reference sequence). The CDR3, as DNA: TGTGCCAGTAGTATAGCCCGACAGGGGAACACTGAAGCTTTCTTT. This translates into CASSIARQGNTEAFF.

The chain has TRBV2 and TRBJ2-1; 10 nucleotides align to TRBD1. Germline values: CDR1 SNHLY, CDR2 FYNNEI. CDR3 length equals 14 residues. The V and J ends lost 2 bases and 9 bases, in that order; junction bases with no gene match: 4. As DNA, the CDR3 is TGTGCCAGCAGTGAAAGACAGGGGGCGATTGAGCAGTTCTTC. It is translated as CASSERQGAIEQFF.

This chain joins TRBV5-1 and TRBJ1-2; 7 positions agree with TRBD1. CDR1 and CDR2 from the germline V gene are SGHRS and YFSETQ. The CDR3 extends over 15 amino acids. The ends lost 1 base at V and 2 bases at J; junction bases unmatched: 5. CDR3 amino acids: CASSLKATGNYGYTF. CDR3 nucleotide sequence: TGCGCCAGCAGCTTGAAAGCGACAGGGAACTATGGCTACACCTTC.

The V and J genes are TRBV19 and TRBJ1-5; D gene ambiguous. This CDR3 is 16 amino acids long. V lost 5 bases, J lost 1 base, and 15 bases lay in between. Germline lookup yields CDR1 LNHDA and CDR2 SQIVND (reference sequence). DNA of the CDR3: TGTGCCAGTAGTGCCCCACTTCAAATGAGCAATCAGCCCCAGCATTTT. Amino acids: CASSAPLQMSNQPQHF.

This clone appeared a few times. The chain uses TRBV27 and TRBJ2-3; TRBD2 agrees at 8 bases. The CDR3 has 15 amino acids. The V and J ends lost 5 bases and 0 bases, in that order; junction bases with no gene match: 4. Germline values: CDR1 MNHEY, CDR2 SMNVEV (reference sequence). CDR3 in DNA: TGTGCCAGCAGTAGTCAGCGGGGGAGCACAGATACGCAGTATTTT. It specifies CASSSQRGSTDTQYF.

V gene TRBV9 combines with J gene TRBJ1-1; perhaps TRBD1 as D (5 bases). The CDR3 covers 15 residues. The germline gives CDR1 SGDLS, CDR2 YYNGEE. The V gene lost 3 bases and the J gene lost 0 bases, with 12 bases spanning the gap. CDR3 nucleotide sequence: TGTGCCAGCAGCGCTGAGGGGAGGTTGAACACTGAAGCTTTCTTT. As protein: CASSAEGRLNTEAFF.

The count of this clone is one. This rearrangement joins TRBV5-1 to TRBJ1-3, with D possibly TRBD1 on 6 matching bases. The V end lost 1 base, the J end lost 0 bases, and 11 bases lay between the germline ends. The length of the CDR3 is 16 residues. CDR1 is SGHRS, CDR2 YFSETQ, per germline. The DNA of the CDR3 is TGCGCCAGCAGCTTGCAGACAGGCGGCTCTGGAAACACCATATATTTT. Translated, it gives CASSLQTGGSGNTIYF.

This sequence joins TRBV11-2 and TRBJ2-7, with TRBD1 as a possible D gene (5 bases). In germline, CDR1 is SGHAT, CDR2 FQNNGV. V lost 1 base and J lost 2, with 12 bases in between. CDR3 size: 15 residues. As DNA, the CDR3 is TGTGCCAGCAGCTTAGCGCAGGGATTTCCCTACGAGCAGTACTTC. It codes for CASSLAQGFPYEQYF.

The chain joins TRBV7-9 to TRBJ1-4; the D is unclear. CDR3 size: 14 residues. The V and J ends lost 2 bases and 0 bases respectively, with 4 bases between them. Germline CDR1 is SEHNR and CDR2 is FQNEAQ (reference sequence). The DNA for the CDR3 is TGTGCCAGCAGCTTACGAGCAACTAATGAAAAACTGTTTTTT. Protein: CASSLRATNEKLFF.

The gene calls are TRBV3-1 (or the pseudogene TRBV3-2) and TRBJ2-7, with 9 bases matching TRBD1. This CDR3 comprises 12 residues. Germline V gene sequence: CDR1 LGHDT, CDR2 YNNKEL (reference sequence). Trimming at V came to 8 bases and at J to 6 bases, leaving 5 bases not matched to a gene. CDR3 residues: CASAGQGTEQYF. In nucleotides, the CDR3 is TGTGCCAGCGCTGGACAGGGGACCGAGCAGTACTTC.

Worth noting for this clone: The junction differs from germline at one of its ends, possibly a read error. The V and J genes are TRBV3-1 (or the pseudogene TRBV3-2) and TRBJ1-2, with TRBD1 matching 8 bases. Germline V gene data show CDR1 as LGHDT and CDR2 as YNNKEL (reference sequence). The CDR3 length is 13 residues. CDR3 residues: CASSQRTGYLILF. Written as DNA, the CDR3 is TGTGCCAGCAGCCAAAGGACAGGGTACTTGATTTTGTTC.

This sequence joins TRBV6-4 and TRBJ1-2; D is possibly TRBD1 (5 bases). The CDR3 covers 13 residues. The ends were cut back, 6 bases at V and 7 bases at J, with 15 bases in the middle. The germline gives CDR1 MRHNA, CDR2 SNTAGT. The DNA of the CDR3 is TGTGCCAGCAGCCGGGACTCTGGGGCTGGCTACACCTTC. Protein sequence: CASSRDSGAGYTF.

The V call is TRBV19, the J call TRBJ1-5, with 8 nucleotides matching TRBD1. Trimming cost V 7 bases and J 6 bases; bases outside gene matches: 5. The CDR3 spans 13 residues. Per the germline V gene, CDR1 is LNHDA and CDR2 is SQIVND (reference sequence). The CDR3 coding sequence is TGTGCCAGTAACAACAGGGGGTCTCAGCCCCAGCATTTT. This translates into CASNNRGSQPQHF.

CDR3 in amino acids: CASSPGRGGLETQYF. The CDR3 nucleotides are TGTGCCAGCAGCCCAGGCCGGGGGGGGCTTGAGACCCAGTACTTC. This rearrangement joins TRBV7-9 to TRBJ2-5, with TRBD2 matching 8 bases. The CDR3 is made up of 15 amino acids. V lost 5 bases to trimming and J lost 5 bases; unmatched junction nucleotides: 10. Germline V gene lookup returns CDR1 SEHNR and CDR2 FQNEAQ (reference sequence).